This T cell receptor beta chain was sequenced for a study of blood T cell repertoires in COVID-19 (TCRdb year 2020). In terms of the full investigation: Samples from collaborators originated in the United States, Italy and Spain and spanned both the acute and convalescent phases of COVID-19. The material from the prospective study consisted of cDNA or gDNA derived from T cells, B-cell-depleted T cells, or PBMCs. Deeply sampled blood TCRbeta repertoires from subjects exposed to, actively infected with, or recovered from COVID-19 were included in the dataset. A freely available public database, intended as a resource for researchers studying the immune response to SARS-CoV-2, is where the repertoires were released. The samples were drawn from two sources: the first 160 participants of the ongoing ImmuneRACE study, and 1,000 to 1,500 subjects contributed by 6 global collaborators. Sample metadata almost always included a de-identified subject ID, COVID-19 status, age in years and sex. Where available, HLA class I and class II types were obtained from metadata supplied by the sample provider rather than from assay-based typing.

Each collaborating institution followed its own protocols to collect whole blood in K2EDTA tubes. For TCRbeta analysis, collaborators shipped samples as frozen whole blood, isolated PBMCs, or DNA extracted from either of those sample types. Details on this clone: Which antigen it targets is not known. Per-base qualities were not stored, and no clone one base away is much larger.

Taken from the germline V gene (reference sequence), the CDR1 and CDR2 loops are LGHDT and YNNKEL. The CDR3 measures 16 amino acids from cysteine to phenylalanine. The DNA shown is the 48-base CDR3, in frame from base 1. The germline ends are 15 bases apart after V is trimmed by 3 bases and J by 1 base. Overall results and qualifications from the work: The quantity of clinical and demographic metadata differed by source and by participant and was supplied without curation.

The immunoSEQ Assay, a bias-controlled multiplex PCR, was used to amplify TCRbeta CDR3 regions from genomic DNA. As for the original processing: The number of nucleated cells in each sample was estimated by amplification of reference gene primers within the assay. Sequence reads were collapsed and filtered to measure the absolute abundance of every unique TCRbeta CDR3 rearrangement. For each sample, productive Simpson clonality was calculated by taking the square root of Simpson's diversity index across productive rearrangements. In TCRdb, the immuneACCESS table is reduced to in-frame sequences with V and J assigned. These tables do not hold every clone; where another copy was compared, an unresolved V gene accounts for under half, and the others remain unexplained. That table furnishes V, J and clone size, whereas the DNA furnished D and trimming. The sample contains over 200,000 clones, approximately 82% of them found a single time. The ten largest clones take up approximately 12% of the sample.

The chain couples TRBV3-1 (or the pseudogene TRBV3-2) to TRBJ1-1; the D gene is perhaps TRBD1, on 6 matching bases. The origin of this receptor is a woman between 40 and 50 years old with acute or convalescent COVID-19. The sample taken for sequencing was peripheral blood. The CDR3 region: CASSHERGAKNTEAFF. At the DNA level, the sequence is TGTGCCAGCAGCCACGAGCGGGGGGCGAAGAACACTGAAGCTTTCTTT.